Following are 9 T cell receptor beta chains from one sample sequenced in a study of blood T cell repertoires in COVID-19 (dated by TCRdb to between 2020 and 2021). Libraries were built with the immunoSEQ multiplex PCR assay. Imported from immuneACCESS, the table was reduced by TCRdb to in-frame sequences with V and J called. These copies leave out some clones; in studies compared against another copy, an unresolved V gene accounts for under half, and the cause of the remainder is not known. Present in this sample are under 200,000 clones, approximately 86% of which were seen just once. The ten largest clones take up 7% of the sample. The sample taken for sequencing was peripheral blood. Source of these receptors: an elderly woman in a cohort sampled during active or convalescent COVID-19.

V usage is TRBV9 and J usage is TRBJ1-2; 8 bases map to TRBD1. Germline CDR1 is SGDLS and CDR2 is YYNGEE. V lost 0 bases, J lost 2 bases, and 0 bases stayed unmatched. This CDR3 has 14 amino acids. The CDR3 protein is CASSVGDRNYGYTF. The CDR3 bases are TGTGCCAGCAGCGTAGGGGACAGGAACTATGGCTACACCTTC. Drawing the rest from reference TRBV9 and TRBJ1-2, the complete variable domain is DSGVTQTPKHLITATGQRVTLRCSPRSGDLSVYWYQQSLDQGLQFLIQYYNGEERAKGNILERFSAQQFPDLHSELNLSSLELGDSALYFCASSVGDRNYGYTFGSGTRLTVV.

This rearrangement joins TRBV12-3 or TRBV12-4 to TRBJ2-7, with TRBD2 matching 7 bases. V lost 5 bases to trimming and J lost 5 bases; unmatched junction nucleotides: 3. CDR3 length equals 12 residues. The CDR3 is CASSIREDEQYF. CDR3 DNA: TGTGCCAGCAGTATCCGGGAGGACGAGCAGTACTTC.

The gene calls are TRBV11-2 and TRBJ1-2; 11 nucleotides agree with TRBD1. The germline gives CDR1 SGHAT, CDR2 FQNNGV. Trimming cost V 3 bases and J 7 bases; bases outside gene matches: 4. CDR3 length equals 14 residues. The CDR3 DNA follows: TGTGCCAGCAGCTTGGGACAGGGGGGTGGTGGCTACACCTTC. As protein: CASSLGQGGGGYTF.

The rearrangement joins TRBV19 to TRBJ2-1; 7 bases agree with TRBD2. With 6 bases clipped from V and 3 bases from J, the junction kept 14 bases outside the gene matches. The CDR3 is 17 amino acids. The germline CDR1 and CDR2 sequences are LNHDA and SQIVND (reference sequence). This chain's CDR3 is CASRTSLASGIYNEQFF. For the CDR3, the DNA is TGTGCCAGTAGGACCTCCTTGGCTAGCGGTATCTACAATGAGCAGTTCTTC.

The rearrangement joins TRBV6-1 to TRBJ2-1; 9 bases line up with TRBD1. With 3 bases clipped from V and 7 bases from J, the junction kept 10 bases outside the gene matches. CDR3 length: 16 amino acids. Germline V gene data show CDR1 as MNHNS and CDR2 as SASEGT. The CDR3 bases are TGTGCCAGCAGTGAGTATCCGGGACAGGGTATGAATGAGCAGTTCTTC. Translation: CASSEYPGQGMNEQFF.

The chain's CDR3 is CASSEMYNNEQFF. CDR3 bases: TGTGCCAGCAGTGAAATGTATAACAATGAGCAGTTCTTC. The chain recombines TRBV6-1 with TRBJ2-1; D call uncertain. CDR3 length equals 13 residues. CDR1 and CDR2 from the germline V gene are MNHNS and SASEGT. The V gene lost 2 bases and the J gene lost 5 bases, with 7 bases spanning the gap.

The rearrangement links TRBV3-1 (or the pseudogene TRBV3-2) to TRBJ1-3; D perhaps matches TRBD1 (5 bases). CDR3 length: 15 residues. Looked up from germline, CDR1 is LGHDT and CDR2 is YNNKEL (reference sequence). Trimming pared 4 bases from V and 4 bases from J, leaving 14 bases between. The CDR3 bases are TGTGCCAGCAGCCCGGGACCTCGGGAGGGAAACACCATATATTTT. Translating it yields CASSPGPREGNTIYF.

The chain couples TRBV5-4 to TRBJ1-1; TRBD1 is a possible D gene (6 bases). Deletions cut 3 bases from V and 1 base from J, with 10 bases between. CDR1 and CDR2 (germline): SGHNT, YYREEE (reference sequence). The CDR3 covers 14 residues. The CDR3 DNA follows: TGTGCCAGCAGCTGGATACAGGGGAACACTGAAGCTTTCTTT. Amino acids: CASSWIQGNTEAFF.

V gene TRBV20-1 combines with J gene TRBJ1-6, with TRBD1 matching over 7 bases. CDR3 length equals 18 residues. Germline loops: CDR1 DFQATT, CDR2 SNEGSKA (reference sequence). V shed 3 bases and J 7 bases; nucleotides not matched to a gene: 18. This CDR3 reads CSASPQGRIAASNSPLHF. DNA for the CDR3: TGCAGTGCTAGTCCACAGGGGCGCATCGCAGCAAGCAATTCACCCCTCCACTTT.